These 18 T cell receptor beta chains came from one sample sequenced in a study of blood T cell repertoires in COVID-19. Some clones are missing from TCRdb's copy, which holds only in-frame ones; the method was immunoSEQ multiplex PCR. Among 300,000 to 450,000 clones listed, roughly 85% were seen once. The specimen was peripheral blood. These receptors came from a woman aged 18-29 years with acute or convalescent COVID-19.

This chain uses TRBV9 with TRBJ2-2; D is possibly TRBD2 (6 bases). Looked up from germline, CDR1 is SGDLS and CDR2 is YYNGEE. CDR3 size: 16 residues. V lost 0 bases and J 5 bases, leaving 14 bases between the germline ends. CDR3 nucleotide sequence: TGTGCCAGCAGCGTAGGGGCGGGGCCATCAACCGGGGAGCTGTTTTTT. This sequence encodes CASSVGAGPSTGELFF.

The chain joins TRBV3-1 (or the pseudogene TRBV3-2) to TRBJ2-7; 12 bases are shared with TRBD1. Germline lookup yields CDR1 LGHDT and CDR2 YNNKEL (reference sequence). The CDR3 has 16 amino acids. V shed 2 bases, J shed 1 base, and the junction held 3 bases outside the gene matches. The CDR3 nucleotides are TGTGCCAGCAGCCAATGGGGACAGGGGGCATCCTACGAGCAGTACTTC. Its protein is CASSQWGQGASYEQYF.

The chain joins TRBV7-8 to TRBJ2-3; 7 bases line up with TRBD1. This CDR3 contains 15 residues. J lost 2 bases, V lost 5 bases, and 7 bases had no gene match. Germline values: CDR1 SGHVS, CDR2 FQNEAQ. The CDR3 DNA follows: TGTGCCAGCAGCCCGTGGACAGGAAACACAGATACGCAGTATTTT. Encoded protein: CASSPWTGNTDTQYF.

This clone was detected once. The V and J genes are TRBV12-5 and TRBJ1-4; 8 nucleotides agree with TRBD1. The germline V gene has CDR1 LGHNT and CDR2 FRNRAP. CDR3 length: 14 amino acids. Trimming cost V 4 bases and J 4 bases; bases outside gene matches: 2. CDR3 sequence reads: CASGSDRGNEKLFF. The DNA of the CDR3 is TGTGCTAGTGGTTCCGACAGGGGTAATGAAAAACTGTTTTTT.

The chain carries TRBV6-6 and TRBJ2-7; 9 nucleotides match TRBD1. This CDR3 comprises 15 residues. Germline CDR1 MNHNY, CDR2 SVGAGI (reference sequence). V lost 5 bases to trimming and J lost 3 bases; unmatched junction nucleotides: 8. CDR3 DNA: TGTGCCAGCAGTACCGGGACAGGGCTGATCTACGAGCAGTACTTC. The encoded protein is CASSTGTGLIYEQYF.

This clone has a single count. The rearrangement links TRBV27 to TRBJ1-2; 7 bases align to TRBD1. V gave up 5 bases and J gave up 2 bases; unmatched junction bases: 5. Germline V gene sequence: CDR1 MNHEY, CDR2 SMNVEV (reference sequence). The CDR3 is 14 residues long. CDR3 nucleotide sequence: TGTGCCAGCAGTCCCGGGACAGAGAACTATGGCTACACCTTC. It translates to CASSPGTENYGYTF.

This chain's CDR3 is CASSFVDSNYGYTF. Written as DNA, the CDR3 is TGTGCCAGCAGTTTCGTCGACAGTAACTATGGCTACACCTTC. This chain links TRBV6-6 with TRBJ1-2, with D maybe TRBD1 (5 bases). V lost 4 bases and J 1 base, leaving 10 bases between the germline ends. CDR3 size: 14 residues. CDR1 and CDR2 (germline): MNHNY, SVGAGI (reference sequence).

The CDR3 bases are TGCGCCAGCAGCTTTGTATACAATGAGCAGTTCTTC. Encoded protein: CASSFVYNEQFF. The chain carries TRBV5-1 and TRBJ2-1; D is unresolved. The CDR3 consists of 12 residues. CDR1 SGHRS and CDR2 YFSETQ come from the germline V gene. V was cut by 2 bases and J by 4 bases, with 4 bases left in between.

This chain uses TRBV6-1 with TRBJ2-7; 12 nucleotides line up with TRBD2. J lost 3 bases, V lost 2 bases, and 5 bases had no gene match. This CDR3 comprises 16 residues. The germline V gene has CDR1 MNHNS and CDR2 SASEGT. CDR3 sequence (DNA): TGTGCCAGCAGTGAACTAGCGGGAGGGGAGGGCTACGAGCAGTACTTC. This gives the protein CASSELAGGEGYEQYF.

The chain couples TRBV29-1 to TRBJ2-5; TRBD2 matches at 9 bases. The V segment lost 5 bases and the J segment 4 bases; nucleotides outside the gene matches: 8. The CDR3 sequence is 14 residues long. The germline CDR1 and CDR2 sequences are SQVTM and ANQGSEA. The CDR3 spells CSVSPISGGETQYF. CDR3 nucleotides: TGCAGCGTTAGCCCCATTAGCGGGGGAGAGACCCAGTACTTC.

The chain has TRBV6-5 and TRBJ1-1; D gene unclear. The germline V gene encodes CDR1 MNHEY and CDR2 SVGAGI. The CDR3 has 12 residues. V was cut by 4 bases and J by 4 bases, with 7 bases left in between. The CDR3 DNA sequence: TGTGCCAGCAGTTCCGTCGGCACTGAAGCTTTCTTT. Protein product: CASSSVGTEAFF.

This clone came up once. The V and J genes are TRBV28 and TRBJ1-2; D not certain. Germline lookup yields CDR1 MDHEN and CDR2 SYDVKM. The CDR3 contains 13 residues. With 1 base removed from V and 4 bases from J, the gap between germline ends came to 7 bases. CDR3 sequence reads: CASSLLSGYGYTF. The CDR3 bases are TGTGCCAGCAGTTTATTGTCGGGCTATGGCTACACCTTC.

CDR3 DNA: TGTGCCAGCAGTGGGGGACAGGGACAGACTAACTATGGCTACACCTTC. Its protein product is CASSGGQGQTNYGYTF. The chain is built from TRBV2 and TRBJ1-2; 9 positions agree with TRBD1. The V gene's germline CDR1 is SNHLY and CDR2 FYNNEI. This CDR3 comprises 16 residues. V dropped 4 bases and J dropped 0; count of bases not matched to a gene: 6.

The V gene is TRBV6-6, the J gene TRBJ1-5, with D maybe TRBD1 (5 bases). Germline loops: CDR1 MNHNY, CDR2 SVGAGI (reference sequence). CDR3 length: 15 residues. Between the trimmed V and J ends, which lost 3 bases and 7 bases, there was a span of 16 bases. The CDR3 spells CASSYGEGFRQPQHF. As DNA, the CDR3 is TGTGCCAGCAGTTATGGGGAGGGGTTCAGACAGCCCCAGCATTTT.

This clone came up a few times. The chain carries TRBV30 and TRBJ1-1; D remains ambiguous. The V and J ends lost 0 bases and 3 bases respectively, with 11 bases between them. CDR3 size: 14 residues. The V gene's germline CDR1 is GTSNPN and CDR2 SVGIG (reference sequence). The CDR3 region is CAWSVPGGYTEAFF. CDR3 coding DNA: TGTGCCTGGAGTGTACCGGGTGGTTACACTGAAGCTTTCTTT.

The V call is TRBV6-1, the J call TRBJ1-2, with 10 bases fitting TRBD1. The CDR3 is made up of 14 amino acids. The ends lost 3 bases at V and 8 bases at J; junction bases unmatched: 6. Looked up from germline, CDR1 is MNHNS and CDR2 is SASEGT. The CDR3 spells CASSDLGQGGGYTF. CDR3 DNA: TGTGCCAGCAGTGACCTCGGACAGGGGGGAGGCTACACCTTC.

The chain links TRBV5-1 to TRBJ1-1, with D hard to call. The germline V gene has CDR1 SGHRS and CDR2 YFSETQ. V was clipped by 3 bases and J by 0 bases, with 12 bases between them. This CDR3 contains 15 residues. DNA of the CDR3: TGCGCCAGCAGCTCAAATAGTTTTATGAACACTGAAGCTTTCTTT. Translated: CASSSNSFMNTEAFF.

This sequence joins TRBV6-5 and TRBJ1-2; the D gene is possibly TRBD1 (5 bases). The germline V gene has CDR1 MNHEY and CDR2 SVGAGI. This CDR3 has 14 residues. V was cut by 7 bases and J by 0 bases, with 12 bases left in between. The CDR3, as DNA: TGTGCCAGCAAGGGTTCAGGGCCTAACTATGGCTACACCTTC. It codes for CASKGSGPNYGYTF.